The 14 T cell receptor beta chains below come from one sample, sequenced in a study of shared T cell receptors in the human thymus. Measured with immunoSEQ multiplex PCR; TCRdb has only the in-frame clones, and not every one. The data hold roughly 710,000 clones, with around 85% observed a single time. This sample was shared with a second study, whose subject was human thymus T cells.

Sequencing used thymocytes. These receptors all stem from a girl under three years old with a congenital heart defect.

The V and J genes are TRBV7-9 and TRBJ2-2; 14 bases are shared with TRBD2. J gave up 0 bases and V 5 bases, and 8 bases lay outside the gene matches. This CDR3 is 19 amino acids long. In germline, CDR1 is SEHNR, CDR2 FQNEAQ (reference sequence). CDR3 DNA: TGTGCCAGCAGCACAAGGACTAGCGGGGGGTTTCCGAACACCGGGGAGCTGTTTTTT. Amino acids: CASSTRTSGGFPNTGELFF.

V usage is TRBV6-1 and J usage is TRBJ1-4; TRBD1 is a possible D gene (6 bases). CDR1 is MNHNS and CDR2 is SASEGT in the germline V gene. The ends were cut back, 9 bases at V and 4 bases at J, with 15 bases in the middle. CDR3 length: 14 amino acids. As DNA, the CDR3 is TGTGCCAGTGCGGGGGGCAGAGTTAATGAAAAACTGTTTTTT. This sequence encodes CASAGGRVNEKLFF.

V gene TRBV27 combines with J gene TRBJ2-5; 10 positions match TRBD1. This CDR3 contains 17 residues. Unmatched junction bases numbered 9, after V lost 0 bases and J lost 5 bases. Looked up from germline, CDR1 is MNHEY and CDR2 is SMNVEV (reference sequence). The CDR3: CASSLSGWDRGWETQYF. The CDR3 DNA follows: TGTGCCAGCAGTTTATCTGGGTGGGACAGGGGATGGGAGACCCAGTACTTC.

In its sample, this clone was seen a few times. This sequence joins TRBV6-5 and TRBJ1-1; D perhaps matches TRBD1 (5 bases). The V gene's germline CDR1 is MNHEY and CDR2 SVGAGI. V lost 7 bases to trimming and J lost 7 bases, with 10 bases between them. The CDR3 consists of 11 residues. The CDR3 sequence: CASTGFREAFF. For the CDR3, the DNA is TGTGCCAGCACAGGGTTCCGTGAAGCTTTCTTT.

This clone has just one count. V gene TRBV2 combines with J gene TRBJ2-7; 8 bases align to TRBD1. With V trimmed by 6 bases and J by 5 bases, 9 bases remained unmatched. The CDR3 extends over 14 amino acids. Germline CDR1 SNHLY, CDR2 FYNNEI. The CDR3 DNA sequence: TGTGCCAGCAGCGCGACAGGGGCTCGTCACGAGCAGTACTTC. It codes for CASSATGARHEQYF.

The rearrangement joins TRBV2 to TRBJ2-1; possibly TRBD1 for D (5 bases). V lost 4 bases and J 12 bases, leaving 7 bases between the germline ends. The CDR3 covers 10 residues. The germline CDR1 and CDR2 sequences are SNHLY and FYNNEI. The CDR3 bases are TGTGCCAGCAGTGGGACATCGCAGTTCTTC. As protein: CASSGTSQFF. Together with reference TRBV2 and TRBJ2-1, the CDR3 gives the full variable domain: EPEVTQTPSHQVTQMGQEVILRCVPISNHLYFYWYRQILGQKVEFLVSFYNNEISEKSEIFDDQFSVERPDGSNFTLKIRSTKLEDSAMYFCASSGTSQFFGPGTRLTVL.

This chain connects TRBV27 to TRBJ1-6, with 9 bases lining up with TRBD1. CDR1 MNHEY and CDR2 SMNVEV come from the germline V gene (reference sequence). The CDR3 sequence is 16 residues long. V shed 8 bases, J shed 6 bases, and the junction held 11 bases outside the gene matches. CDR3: CASGPYWDRVNSPLHF. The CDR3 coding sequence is TGTGCCAGCGGCCCGTACTGGGACAGGGTTAATTCACCCCTCCACTTT.

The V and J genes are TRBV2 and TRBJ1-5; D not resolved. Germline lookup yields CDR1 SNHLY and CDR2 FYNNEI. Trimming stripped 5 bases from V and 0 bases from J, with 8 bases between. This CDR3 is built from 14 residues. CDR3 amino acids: CASSKGSSNQPQHF. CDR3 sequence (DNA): TGTGCCAGCAGTAAAGGCAGTAGCAATCAGCCCCAGCATTTT.

The CDR3, as DNA: TGCGCCAGCAGGGGGCCAGGGGCCAGTAACACTGAAGCTTTCTTT. It translates to CASRGPGASNTEAFF. This sequence joins TRBV5-1 and TRBJ1-1, with D possibly being TRBD1 (6 bases). The CDR3 runs to 15 residues. CDR1 and CDR2 (germline): SGHRS, YFSETQ. V was pared by 5 bases and J by 2 bases, with 16 bases between. Full variable domain (outside the CDR3, taken from reference TRBV5-1 and TRBJ1-1): KAGVTQTPRYLIKTRGQQVTLSCSPISGHRSVSWYQQTPGQGLQFLFEYFSETQRNKGNFPGRFSGRQFSNSRSEMNVSTLELGDSALYLCASRGPGASNTEAFFGQGTRLTVV.

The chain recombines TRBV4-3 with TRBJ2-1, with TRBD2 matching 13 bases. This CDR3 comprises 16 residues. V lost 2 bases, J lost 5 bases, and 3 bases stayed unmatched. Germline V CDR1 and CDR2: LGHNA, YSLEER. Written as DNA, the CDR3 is TGCGCCAGCAGCCAATTGGGACTAGCGGGGCACAATGAGCAGTTCTTC. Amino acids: CASSQLGLAGHNEQFF.

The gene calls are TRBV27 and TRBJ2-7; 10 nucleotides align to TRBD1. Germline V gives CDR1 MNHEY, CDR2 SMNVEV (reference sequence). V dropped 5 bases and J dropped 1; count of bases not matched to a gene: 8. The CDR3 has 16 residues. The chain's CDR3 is CASSTIRDRGSYEQYF. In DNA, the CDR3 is TGTGCCAGCAGTACTATTCGGGACAGGGGTTCCTACGAGCAGTACTTC.

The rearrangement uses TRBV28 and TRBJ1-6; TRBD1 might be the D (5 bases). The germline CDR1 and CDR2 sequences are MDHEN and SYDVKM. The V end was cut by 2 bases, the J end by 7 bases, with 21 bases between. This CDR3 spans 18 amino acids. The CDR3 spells CASSLGAQRKGVNSPLHF. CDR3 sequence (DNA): TGTGCCAGCAGTTTAGGGGCCCAAAGAAAAGGGGTGAATTCACCCCTCCACTTT.

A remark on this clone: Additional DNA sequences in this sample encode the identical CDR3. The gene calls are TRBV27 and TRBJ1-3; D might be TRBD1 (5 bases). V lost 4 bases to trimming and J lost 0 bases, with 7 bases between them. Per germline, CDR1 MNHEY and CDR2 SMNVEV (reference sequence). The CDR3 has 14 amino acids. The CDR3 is CASSSGSSGNTIYF. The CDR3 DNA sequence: TGTGCCAGCAGTTCAGGGTCCTCTGGAAACACCATATATTTT.

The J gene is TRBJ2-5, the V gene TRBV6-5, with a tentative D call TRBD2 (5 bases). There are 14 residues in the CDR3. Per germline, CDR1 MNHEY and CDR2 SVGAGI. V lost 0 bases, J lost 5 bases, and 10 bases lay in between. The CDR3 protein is CASSYSLRGETQYF. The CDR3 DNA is TGTGCCAGCAGTTACTCGTTGCGAGGGGAGACCCAGTACTTC.